The 28 T cell receptor beta chains below all came from one sample that was sequenced in a study of cytomegalovirus exposure and HLA in healthy donors (dated by TCRdb to the late 2010s). The library was built by means of the immunoSEQ multiplex PCR assay. The multiplex PCR relied on a mix of 60 forward primers for TCR Vbeta segments and 13 reverse primers for TCR Jbeta segments. TCRdb mirrors the immuneACCESS table, restricted to in-frame sequences. Some clones are absent from its copies; in checked studies, under half trace to an unresolved V gene, and the reason for the others is unknown. Present in this sample are about 150,000 clones, approximately 80% of which were seen just once. More than 3.5% of the sample lies in the top ten. Sequencing used PBMCs. The receptors derive from a woman aged 40 to 49 in good health and CMV-seropositive.

The rearrangement links TRBV7-9 to TRBJ2-3; 10 bases align to TRBD1. The V gene end was trimmed by 4 bases and the J gene end by 4 bases; junction bases not matched to a gene: 8. The length of the CDR3 is 16 residues. Germline-derived CDR1 and CDR2 are SEHNR and FQNEAQ (reference sequence). CDR3 region: CASSSPGQGWADTQYF. The CDR3 DNA reads as TGTGCCAGCAGCTCGCCGGGACAGGGGTGGGCAGATACGCAGTATTTT.

The V and J genes are TRBV4-3 and TRBJ2-5; D is possibly TRBD2 (7 bases). Germline values: CDR1 LGHNA, CDR2 YSLEER. The CDR3 length is 17 residues. V dropped 1 base and J dropped 4 bases, with 19 bases sitting between them. The CDR3 DNA reads TGCGCCAGCAGCCAAGGCAGACTTAGTAGGGGGGGAGAGACCCAGTACTTC. Protein sequence: CASSQGRLSRGGETQYF.

The rearrangement uses TRBV6-5 and TRBJ1-2, with a weak D call TRBD1 (5 bases). V lost 4 bases, J lost 7 bases, and 13 bases lay in between. CDR1 is MNHEY and CDR2 is SVGAGI in the germline V gene. The CDR3 contains 13 residues. In DNA form, the CDR3 reads TGTGCCAGCAGTTTCCCGGGGGAGCGTGGCTACACCTTC. This codes for CASSFPGERGYTF.

CDR3 sequence reads: CASSHRQGRNGEQYF. The DNA of the CDR3 is TGTGCCAGTAGTCATCGACAGGGAAGAAATGGCGAGCAGTACTTC. The rearrangement uses TRBV19 and TRBJ2-7; 7 bases agree with TRBD1. Looked up from germline, CDR1 is LNHDA and CDR2 is SQIVND (reference sequence). The CDR3 covers 15 residues. V shed 5 bases, J shed 6 bases, and the junction held 13 bases outside the gene matches.

The V call is TRBV5-4, the J call TRBJ2-7, with 10 bases matching TRBD1. This CDR3 is 15 amino acids long. Germline V CDR1 and CDR2: SGHNT, YYREEE (reference sequence). Trimming removed 4 bases from V and 1 base from J; junction bases left unmatched: 5. The CDR3 sequence: CASSAGQGKSYEQYF. The CDR3 DNA is TGTGCCAGCAGCGCGGGACAGGGGAAATCCTACGAGCAGTACTTC.

V is TRBV11-2 and J is TRBJ1-2; D is possibly TRBD1 (5 bases). This CDR3 has 13 amino acids. Trimming left V 0 bases short and J 8 bases short, with 10 bases between. CDR1 is SGHAT and CDR2 is FQNNGV in the germline V gene. CDR3 in amino acids: CASSLEGVGGYTF. For the CDR3, the DNA is TGTGCCAGCAGCTTAGAAGGGGTAGGCGGCTACACCTTC. Full variable domain (missing parts from reference TRBV11-2 and TRBJ1-2): EAGVAQSPRYKIIEKRQSVAFWCNPISGHATLYWYQQILGQGPKLLIQFQNNGVVDDSQLPKDRFSAERLKGVDSTLKIQPAKLEDSAVYLCASSLEGVGGYTFGSGTRLTVV.

In this sample, this clone turned up a few times. This chain uses TRBV6-1 with TRBJ2-7, with TRBD2 identical over 8 bases. The CDR3 extends over 15 amino acids. V trimming: 6 bases; J trimming: 4 bases; junction bases outside the gene matches: 11. CDR1 MNHNS and CDR2 SASEGT come from the germline V gene. CDR3 sequence (DNA): TGTGCCAGCAGCAACCCGGGACTAGTAGGGTACGAGCAGTACTTC. It translates to CASSNPGLVGYEQYF.

The V call is TRBV5-1, the J call TRBJ2-1; the match to TRBD2 covers 10 bases. Germline assignment: CDR1 SGHRS and CDR2 YFSETQ. CDR3 length equals 15 residues. Trimming cost V 2 bases and J 6 bases; bases outside gene matches: 5. CDR3 sequence: CASSFSSGSANEQFF. The CDR3 DNA reads as TGCGCCAGCAGCTTTTCTAGCGGGAGTGCCAATGAGCAGTTCTTC.

The chain employs TRBV2 and TRBJ1-4; 8 nucleotides line up with TRBD1. Germline V gives CDR1 SNHLY, CDR2 FYNNEI. This CDR3 has 16 amino acids. The trim removed 7 bases at V and 6 bases at J, leaving 13 bases unmatched. The CDR3 nucleotides are TGTGCCAGCACTCACAGTACAGGGGGATACCATGAAAAACTGTTTTTT. Translated: CASTHSTGGYHEKLFF.

The chain combines TRBV2 with TRBJ2-2; TRBD2 matches 12 bases. The J segment lost 6 bases and the V segment lost 6 bases, leaving 8 bases of the junction unmatched. Per germline, CDR1 SNHLY and CDR2 FYNNEI. The CDR3 sequence is 16 residues long. CDR3 loop: CASRPLAGGISGELFF. The CDR3 nucleotides are TGTGCCAGCAGGCCTCTAGCGGGGGGGATCTCCGGGGAGCTGTTTTTT. The variable domain in full, completed from reference TRBV2 and TRBJ2-2, reads EPEVTQTPSHQVTQMGQEVILRCVPISNHLYFYWYRQILGQKVEFLVSFYNNEISEKSEIFDDQFSVERPDGSNFTLKIRSTKLEDSAMYFCASRPLAGGISGELFFGEGSRLTVL.

The chain joins TRBV28 to TRBJ1-6, with 10 bases lining up with TRBD1. The CDR3 has 17 amino acids. The J segment lost 3 bases and the V segment lost 6 bases, leaving 8 bases of the junction unmatched. From germline, CDR1 is MDHEN and CDR2 SYDVKM. CDR3 loop: CASSNRQGANYNSPLHF. CDR3 coding DNA: TGTGCCAGCAGCAACCGACAGGGGGCCAACTATAATTCACCCCTCCACTTT.

This clone is a singleton in its sample. Relative to the germline gene, one junction end is altered; a read error may explain this. V gene TRBV7-7 combines with J gene TRBJ2-1; TRBD1 matches 8 bases. Germline V gene lookup returns CDR1 SSHAT and CDR2 FNYEAQ (reference sequence). CDR3 length: 14 amino acids. The CDR3 sequence: CASSLGQGRDEQFF. DNA for the CDR3: TGTGCTAGCAGCTTAGGACAGGGAAGGGATGAGCAGTTCTTC.

V and J are TRBV12-2 and TRBJ2-7; the table's TRBD2 call for D was not verified on the DNA. TRBV12-2 is annotated as a pseudogene. CDR3 length: 18 amino acids. CDR3 nucleotides: TGTGCAAGTCAATTCTTGGCTCACGGGAGCTCAGAGTCCTACGAGCAGTACTTC. This gives the protein CASQFLAHGSSESYEQYF.

The V gene is TRBV5-5, the J gene TRBJ2-7, with D unclear. Germline CDR1 is SGHKS and CDR2 is YYEKEE (reference sequence). The CDR3 contains 12 residues. V shed 4 bases and J shed 3 bases, with 8 bases lying between them. The CDR3 region is CASSPRHYEQYF. CDR3 nucleotides: TGTGCCAGCAGCCCACGACACTACGAGCAGTACTTC.

The chain carries TRBV29-1 and TRBJ2-3; D is perhaps TRBD1 (5 bases). The germline V gene has CDR1 SQVTM and CDR2 ANQGSEA. The CDR3 sequence is 11 residues long. V was trimmed by 6 bases and J by 4 bases, leaving 8 bases between them. CDR3 nucleotide sequence: TGCAGCGTCAAAGGGGCAGATACGCAGTATTTT. Translation: CSVKGADTQYF.

The chain's CDR3 is CASSPNQRIGVNEQFF. CDR3 DNA sequence: TGTGCCAGCAGCCCTAATCAAAGGATCGGGGTCAATGAGCAGTTCTTC. The chain uses TRBV5-4 and TRBJ2-1; a possible D gene is TRBD2 (5 bases). The CDR3 has 16 amino acids. The V gene's germline CDR1 is SGHNT and CDR2 YYREEE (reference sequence). Trimming left V 4 bases short and J 6 bases short, with 20 bases between.

V is TRBV28 and J is TRBJ2-5; 11 bases match TRBD2. V lost 5 bases, J lost 4 bases, and 6 bases stayed unmatched. The length of the CDR3 is 15 residues. Germline V gene data show CDR1 as MDHEN and CDR2 as SYDVKM. CDR3 nucleotide sequence: TGTGCCAGCAGTCCCCTGACTAGCGGGGTAGAGACCCAGTACTTC. It encodes CASSPLTSGVETQYF.

This clone has only one observation. The V gene is TRBV28, the J gene TRBJ1-6, with 7 nucleotides matching TRBD1. Germline CDR1 reads MDHEN; CDR2 reads SYDVKM. The CDR3 covers 16 residues. V trimming: 5 bases; J trimming: 9 bases; junction bases outside the gene matches: 13. CDR3: CASSDLSTGVRSPLHF. The CDR3 DNA sequence: TGTGCCAGCAGTGACCTATCTACAGGGGTTCGTTCACCCCTCCACTTT.

The CDR3, as DNA: TGTGCCATCAGTGATAAAAAAGGAAACACCATATATTTT. Its translation is CAISDKKGNTIYF. This sequence joins TRBV10-3 and TRBJ1-3, with no clear D. Looked up from germline, CDR1 is ENHRY and CDR2 is SYGVKD. V lost 3 bases to trimming and J lost 4 bases, with 7 bases between them. This CDR3 has 13 amino acids.

The rearrangement uses TRBV28 and TRBJ1-1; 9 nucleotides line up with TRBD1. Germline trimming cut 5 bases from V and 2 bases from J; bases unmatched to any gene: 9. Germline CDR1 MDHEN, CDR2 SYDVKM. CDR3 length: 16 residues. In nucleotides, the CDR3 is TGTGCCAGCAGTATATACAGGGGGCGTGGAAACACTGAAGCTTTCTTT. Its translation is CASSIYRGRGNTEAFF.

The genes are TRBV5-4 and TRBJ2-3, with D perhaps matching TRBD1 (6 bases). The CDR3 spans 15 residues. Germline CDR1 is SGHNT and CDR2 is YYREEE (reference sequence). V lost 4 bases and J lost 4, with 16 bases in between. This CDR3 reads CASSGPSEGADTQYF. CDR3 DNA: TGTGCCAGCAGCGGGCCGAGCGAGGGGGCAGATACGCAGTATTTT.

This chain connects TRBV5-4 to TRBJ2-7, with 10 bases identical to TRBD1. The germline V gene has CDR1 SGHNT and CDR2 YYREEE (reference sequence). V shed 0 bases, J shed 3 bases, and the junction held 3 bases outside the gene matches. The CDR3 loop spans 15 amino acids. The DNA of the CDR3 is TGTGCCAGCAGCTTGGGACAGGGGGCCAGCTACGAGCAGTACTTC. This translates into CASSLGQGASYEQYF.

The chain employs TRBV28 and TRBJ2-7; D is possibly TRBD1 (6 bases). The CDR3 sequence is 13 residues long. Germline-derived CDR1 and CDR2 are MDHEN and SYDVKM. V lost 8 bases, J lost 4 bases, and 15 bases lay in between. The CDR3: CASRPGQEYEQYF. The CDR3 region has the DNA TGTGCCAGCCGTCCGGGACAAGAGTACGAGCAGTACTTC.

This clone has more than one count but fewer than ten. The genes are TRBV5-1 and TRBJ2-3; 7 bases align to TRBD2. Per the germline V gene, CDR1 is SGHRS and CDR2 is YFSETQ. The V and J ends lost 0 bases and 6 bases, in that order; junction bases with no gene match: 10. The CDR3 covers 16 residues. The CDR3 is CASSLEGRAGSDTQYF. CDR3 bases: TGCGCCAGCAGCTTGGAAGGGAGGGCCGGGTCGGATACGCAGTATTTT.

The chain carries TRBV7-2 and TRBJ1-5; D is ambiguous. Germline CDR1 SGHTA, CDR2 FQGNSA. V shed 1 base and J shed 4 bases, with 8 bases lying between them. The CDR3 has 14 amino acids. CDR3 bases: TGTGCCAGCAGCTTAGACCAGACTAATCAGCCCCAGCATTTT. Its protein is CASSLDQTNQPQHF.

This clone was counted a single time. The V gene is TRBV7-9, the J gene TRBJ2-5, with 7 bases that match TRBD2. The CDR3 covers 13 residues. Germline V gene sequence: CDR1 SEHNR, CDR2 FQNEAQ (reference sequence). Germline trimming cut 8 bases from V and 5 bases from J; bases unmatched to any gene: 8. DNA of the CDR3: TGTGCCAGCGGGGGAGGGCTGGAGGAGACCCAGTACTTC. It yields the protein CASGGGLEETQYF. Variable domain in full (rest from reference TRBV7-9 and TRBJ2-5): DTGVSQNPRHKITKRGQNVTFRCDPISEHNRLYWYRQTLGQGPEFLTYFQNEAQLEKSRLLSDRFSAERPKGSFSTLEIQRTEQGDSAMYLCASGGGLEETQYFGPGTRLLVL.

This clone turned up a few times. The rearrangement links TRBV6-1 to TRBJ2-5; 7 bases are a match to TRBD2. V dropped 5 bases and J dropped 4; count of bases not matched to a gene: 4. This CDR3 comprises 13 residues. Germline V gene data show CDR1 as MNHNS and CDR2 as SASEGT. Here the CDR3 reads CASSRREGETQYF. The CDR3 DNA follows: TGTGCCAGCAGTCGCAGGGAGGGAGAGACCCAGTACTTC.

The V call is TRBV27, the J call TRBJ1-1; 7 bases are a match to TRBD1. Germline CDR1 and CDR2: MNHEY and SMNVEV (reference sequence). CDR3 length equals 17 residues. After removal of 5 bases from V and 1 base from J, the junction contained 13 bases not matched to a gene. The CDR3 sequence is CASSHQGVGLGNTEAFF. For the CDR3, the DNA is TGTGCCAGCAGTCACCAGGGGGTGGGATTAGGGAACACTGAAGCTTTCTTT.